These T cell receptor beta chains were read from a single sample in a study of blood T cells in healthy people across ages. TCRdb re-analysed the 5' RACE reads in MiXCR, keeping a single row per CDR3 protein. The sample carries about 600,000 distinct CDR3 sequences, 40% to 50% recorded once. The sequencing sample was made of blood. The source is a man older than 75 in good health. Each CDR3 is given with its conserved first and last residue. D genes are given only for firm matches. Size is omitted from some rows. Given values are once, few, many or a class for expanded clones.

d_call	v_call	clone_size	j_call	cdr3_aa	cdr3_nt
TRBD2	TRBV7-2	NA	TRBJ2-1	CASSLEAGVLRGEQFF	TGTGCCAGCAGCTTAGAAGCGGGAGTTTTACGGGGCGAGCAGTTCTTC
NA	TRBV5-1	NA	TRBJ2-5	CASSLLDVHRGETQYF	TGCGCCAGCAGCTTGTTAGATGTACACCGGGGAGAGACCCAGTACTTC
NA	TRBV6-2/TRBV6-3	many	TRBJ2-7	CASGLYEQYF	TGTGCCAGCGGCCTCTACGAGCAGTACTTC
NA	TRBV29-1	NA	TRBJ2-2	CSVGSSRVTGELFF	TGCAGCGTCGGGTCATCTAGAGTCACCGGGGAGCTGTTTTTT
NA	TRBV7-2	few	TRBJ1-2	CASSLADDNYGYTF	TGTGCCAGCAGCTTAGCGGATGACAACTATGGCTACACCTTC
NA	TRBV3-1	NA	TRBJ2-1	CASSQVGGSYNEQFF	TGTGCCAGCAGCCAAGTGGGGGGCTCTTACAATGAGCAGTTCTTC
TRBD2	TRBV29-1	few	TRBJ2-5	CSVDTSGSLETQYF	TGCAGCGTTGACACTAGCGGGAGTTTAGAGACCCAGTACTTC
TRBD2	TRBV5-6	few	TRBJ2-2	CASSLTSGSWELFF	TGTGCCAGCAGCTTGACTAGCGGGAGTTGGGAGCTGTTTTTT
NA	TRBV4-1	few	TRBJ1-6	CASSQDPGDSPLHF	TGCGCCAGCAGCCAAGATCCTGGGGATTCACCCCTCCACTTT
NA	TRBV11-3	NA	TRBJ2-1	CASSLGSPAYNEQFF	TGTGCCAGCAGCCTCGGGAGTCCGGCCTACAATGAGCAGTTCTTC
NA	TRBV7-9	few	TRBJ1-6	CASSYSQFFRSPLHF	TGTGCCAGCAGCTACTCGCAGTTTTTCCGTTCACCCCTCCACTTT
TRBD2	TRBV20-1	NA	TRBJ2-5	CSARGREGSSNEQYF	TGCAGTGCTAGAGGGCGGGAGGGTAGTAGCAATGAGCAGTACTTC
NA	TRBV10-3	once	TRBJ1-5	CAISGGDQPQHF	TGTGCCATCAGTGGCGGAGATCAGCCCCAGCATTTT
TRBD2	TRBV6-5	many	TRBJ2-3	CASRPRDYREDTQYF	TGTGCCAGCAGGCCCAGGGACTACCGTGAGGATACGCAGTATTTT
NA	TRBV28	few	TRBJ2-3	CASSDLRTDTQYF	TGTGCCAGCAGCGATCTACGCACAGATACGCAGTATTTT
NA	TRBV6-2/TRBV6-3	NA	TRBJ2-4	CASRLPTGGEDIQYF	TGTGCCAGCAGGCTCCCGACAGGAGGAGAAGACATTCAGTACTTC
NA	TRBV27	NA	TRBJ2-6	CASSGSTGANVLTF	TGTGCCAGCAGTGGTTCAACTGGGGCCAACGTCCTGACTTTC
TRBD1	TRBV20-1	once	TRBJ2-7	CSASARQGVYEQYF	TGCAGTGCTAGCGCCCGGCAGGGGGTCTACGAGCAGTACTTC
NA	TRBV6-6	NA	TRBJ2-7	CASSYGWAHTYEQYF	TGTGCCAGCAGTTACGGGTGGGCTCACACCTACGAGCAGTACTTC
NA	TRBV3-1	NA	TRBJ1-4	CASSRPTGTGEKLFF	TGTGCCAGCAGCCGCCCCACGGGGACGGGTGAAAAACTGTTTTTT
TRBD1	TRBV27	NA	TRBJ1-2	CASSLQGARVQGYTF	TGTGCCAGCAGCCTACAGGGGGCGCGGGTCCAAGGCTACACCTTC
NA	TRBV29-1	NA	TRBJ2-3	CSVEGHSTDTQYF	TGCAGCGTTGAGGGTCATAGCACAGATACGCAGTATTTT
TRBD2	TRBV7-3	NA	TRBJ2-3	CASSVLAGGADTQYF	TGTGCCAGCAGCGTACTAGCGGGAGGGGCAGATACGCAGTATTTT
TRBD2	TRBV20-1	NA	TRBJ2-7	CSARNPSGREAYEQYF	TGCAGTGCTAGGAACCCTAGCGGGAGGGAAGCCTACGAGCAGTACTTC
TRBD2	TRBV20-1	NA	TRBJ2-7	CSARLSGRASYEQYF	TGCAGTGCTAGACTTAGCGGGAGGGCCTCCTACGAGCAGTACTTC
TRBD1	TRBV6-6	NA	TRBJ1-1	CASKDDRARLAEAFF	TGTGCCAGCAAGGACGACAGGGCTAGGCTGGCTGAAGCTTTCTTT
NA	TRBV12-3/TRBV12-4	few	TRBJ2-1	CASYASTVNEQFF	TGTGCCAGCTACGCTAGCACCGTCAATGAGCAGTTCTTC
NA	TRBV7-8	NA	TRBJ2-1	CASSRVEGPDEQFF	TGTGCCAGCAGCCGTGTAGAGGGACCCGACGAGCAGTTCTTC
TRBD1	TRBV6-5	many	TRBJ1-4	CASSYSGTEDEKLFF	TGTGCCAGCAGTTACTCCGGGACAGAGGATGAAAAACTGTTTTTT
NA	TRBV29-1	few	TRBJ1-4	CSVRGGTNEKLFF	TGCAGCGTTAGAGGCGGAACTAATGAAAAACTGTTTTTT
NA	TRBV24-1	NA	TRBJ1-5	CATSRTVVSNQPQHF	TGTGCCACCAGTCGGACAGTCGTTAGCAATCAGCCCCAGCATTTT
NA	TRBV20-1	NA	TRBJ2-1	CSAYSPYEQFF	TGCAGTGCTTACTCCCCATATGAGCAGTTCTTC
NA	TRBV9	NA	TRBJ2-7	CASSVAVGHEQYF	TGTGCCAGCAGCGTAGCGGTGGGCCACGAGCAGTACTTC
TRBD2	TRBV6-6	NA	TRBJ2-3	CVSRRGGLAGETDTQYF	TGTGTCAGCAGAAGAGGGGGACTAGCGGGGGAAACAGATACGCAGTATTTT
NA	TRBV20-1	NA	TRBJ2-7	CSARRRGRDYEQYF	TGCAGTGCTAGGAGGAGGGGCAGGGACTACGAGCAGTACTTC
NA	TRBV13	NA	TRBJ1-4	CASSFRPGRDNEKLFF	TGTGCCAGCAGCTTCCGTCCGGGACGGGACAATGAAAAACTGTTTTTT
NA	TRBV7-9	NA	TRBJ1-6	CASSLFLGARRRPSPLHF	TGTGCCAGCAGCTTATTCCTAGGGGCGAGGAGGAGGCCTTCACCCCTCCACTTT
NA	TRBV9	NA	TRBJ2-1	CASSVAGDASEQFF	TGTGCCAGCAGCGTAGCGGGAGATGCTAGTGAGCAGTTCTTC
NA	TRBV14	NA	TRBJ1-2	CASSQAGQGYGYTF	TGTGCCAGCAGCCAAGCGGGGCAGGGCTATGGCTACACCTTC
NA	TRBV24-1	NA	TRBJ2-1	CATSGPGNHEQFF	TGTGCCACCAGTGGCCCGGGGAACCATGAGCAGTTCTTC
NA	TRBV3-1	NA	TRBJ2-1	CASSQDAASREQFF	TGTGCCAGCAGCCAAGATGCGGCTAGTCGTGAGCAGTTCTTC
NA	TRBV27	NA	TRBJ2-7	CASRDSPPGSIYEQYF	TGTGCCAGCAGAGACAGTCCACCGGGCTCAATCTACGAGCAGTACTTC
NA	TRBV5-5	once	TRBJ2-1	CASSFGSGPSYNEQFF	TGTGCCAGCAGCTTTGGGTCGGGCCCCTCCTACAATGAGCAGTTCTTC
TRBD2	TRBV7-9	NA	TRBJ2-3	CASSSRTSGRTDTQYF	TGTGCCAGCAGCTCCCGGACTAGCGGGAGAACAGATACGCAGTATTTT
TRBD1	TRBV5-1	few	TRBJ1-1	CASSPRTGRGNTEAFF	TGCGCCAGCAGCCCACGGACAGGGAGGGGGAACACTGAAGCTTTCTTT
TRBD2	TRBV7-2	NA	TRBJ2-5	CASSLTSGAWETQYF	TGCGCCAGCAGCTTAACTAGCGGGGCTTGGGAGACCCAGTACTTC
TRBD2	TRBV12-3/TRBV12-4	NA	TRBJ2-1	CASSLIAGGLSEQFF	TGTGCCAGCAGCCTAATAGCGGGGGGGCTTAGTGAGCAGTTCTTC
NA	TRBV29-1	NA	TRBJ1-1	CSVEESMNTEAFF	TGCAGCGTTGAAGAATCCATGAACACTGAAGCTTTCTTT
NA	TRBV20-1	NA	TRBJ2-1	CSARGGPEQFF	TGCAGTGCTAGGGGGGGGCCTGAGCAGTTCTTC
TRBD2	TRBV7-3	few	TRBJ2-1	CASSLTGTRGGGNNEQFF	TGTGCCAGCAGCTTAACGGGGACCCGGGGGGGTGGAAACAATGAGCAGTTCTTC
NA	TRBV7-9	few	TRBJ1-4	CASSPMAGINEKLFF	TGTGCCAGCAGCCCCATGGCAGGAATTAATGAAAAACTGTTTTTT
TRBD1	TRBV6-6	NA	TRBJ2-2	CASSSRQGADTGELFF	TGTGCCAGCAGTTCCCGACAGGGGGCGGACACCGGGGAGCTGTTTTTT
TRBD1	TRBV5-1	few	TRBJ2-7	CASSLGVDRGAYEQYF	TGCGCCAGCAGCTTGGGTGTGGACAGGGGCGCCTACGAGCAGTACTTC
NA	TRBV27	NA	TRBJ2-7	CASSPLERYEQYF	TGTGCCAGCAGCCCTTTGGAGCGCTACGAGCAGTACTTC